A single sample is the source of the 15 T cell receptor beta chains below, sequenced in a study of blood T cell repertoires in COVID-19. Sequenced by immunoSEQ multiplex PCR; TCRdb stores in-frame clones only, minus some. Of around 100,000 clones in the sample, roughly 88% were seen once. Sequencing was performed on peripheral blood. The receptors derive from a woman aged 70-85 years with acute or convalescent COVID-19.

This chain connects TRBV2 to TRBJ1-2, with D perhaps matching TRBD1 (6 bases). Germline V gives CDR1 SNHLY, CDR2 FYNNEI. The CDR3 length is 15 residues. V was shortened by 6 bases and J by 4 bases, with 18 bases between the two germline ends. For the CDR3, the DNA is TGTGCCAGCAGCCCAAACAGGGCTGGCGGCTATGGCTACACCTTC. Protein product: CASSPNRAGGYGYTF.

The chain combines TRBV6-5 with TRBJ1-6; TRBD1 matches 8 bases. CDR1 is MNHEY, CDR2 SVGAGI, per germline. The ends lost 6 bases at V and 9 bases at J; junction bases unmatched: 10. CDR3 length: 15 amino acids. The CDR3 loop is CASSSTGEIGSPLHF. The DNA of the CDR3 is TGTGCCAGCAGCTCGACAGGGGAGATTGGTTCACCCCTCCACTTT.

This chain links TRBV5-1 with TRBJ2-1; D remains unclear. This CDR3 is built from 16 residues. V was trimmed by 1 base and J by 0 bases, leaving 11 bases between them. Germline CDR1 and CDR2: SGHRS and YFSETQ. CDR3 in amino acids: CASSLLQQSSYNEQFF. CDR3 nucleotide sequence: TGCGCCAGCAGCTTGTTACAGCAAAGCTCCTACAATGAGCAGTTCTTC.

Here the CDR3 DNA reads TGTGCCTGGAGTGGGGGGGGACGTGGTTCACCCCTCCACTTT. Translation: CAWSGGGRGSPLHF. This chain connects TRBV30 to TRBJ1-6; a weak D match, TRBD1 (5 bases). CDR1 and CDR2 from the germline V gene are GTSNPN and SVGIG (reference sequence). Trimming removed 1 base from V and 9 bases from J, with 13 bases in between. This CDR3 contains 14 residues.

The chain employs TRBV6-5 and TRBJ2-3; the match to TRBD1 covers 9 bases. V shed 8 bases, J shed 1 base, and the junction held 7 bases outside the gene matches. The length of the CDR3 is 15 residues. The germline V gene encodes CDR1 MNHEY and CDR2 SVGAGI. The CDR3 region is CASLVGDRGTDTQYF. The CDR3 DNA sequence: TGTGCCAGCTTGGTAGGGGACAGGGGCACAGATACGCAGTATTTT.

The chain combines TRBV7-6 with TRBJ2-5; 8 nucleotides line up with TRBD1. CDR3 size: 15 residues. J was trimmed by 2 bases and V by 5 bases; bases with no gene match: 7. Germline-derived CDR1 and CDR2 are SGHVS and FNYEAQ. CDR3 residues: CASSLGTGGQETQYF. Written as DNA, the CDR3 is TGTGCCAGCAGCCTGGGGACAGGCGGACAAGAGACCCAGTACTTC.

In regard to this clone: The junction shows a germline mismatch at one end, possibly a read error. The chain combines TRBV2 with TRBJ1-6, with a weak D call TRBD1 (5 bases). CDR3 length: 14 amino acids. The germline V gene encodes CDR1 SNHLY and CDR2 FYNNEI. In nucleotides, the CDR3 is TGTGCCAGCAGTGCCTCGGGGGGTAATCCACCCCTCCACTTT. Translated, it gives CASSASGGNPPLHF.

This clone was counted between two and nine times. This sequence joins TRBV5-1 and TRBJ1-2; 7 nucleotides agree with TRBD1. From germline, CDR1 is SGHRS and CDR2 YFSETQ. V lost 2 bases and J lost 4; bases outside the gene matches: 11. The CDR3 runs 16 residues. The chain's CDR3 is CASSLGTAWNLYGYTF. The CDR3 DNA reads TGCGCCAGCAGCTTAGGGACAGCGTGGAACCTCTATGGCTACACCTTC.

The V gene is TRBV7-6, the J gene TRBJ2-2, with 9 bases lining up with TRBD2. The CDR3 covers 15 residues. Germline V gene data show CDR1 as SGHVS and CDR2 as FNYEAQ. The V segment lost 3 bases and the J segment 2 bases; nucleotides outside the gene matches: 1. The CDR3 is CASSLTSGNTGELFF. In DNA form, the CDR3 reads TGTGCCAGCAGCTTGACTAGCGGAAACACCGGGGAGCTGTTTTTT.

The chain carries TRBV19 and TRBJ2-2, with TRBD1 matching over 8 bases. Germline CDR1 LNHDA, CDR2 SQIVND (reference sequence). Trimming took 5 bases from V and 4 from J; bases not matched to a gene: 3. The CDR3 contains 14 residues. CDR3 sequence: CASSPTGVTGELFF. The CDR3 DNA is TGTGCCAGTAGTCCGACAGGGGTCACCGGGGAGCTGTTTTTT.

This chain joins TRBV10-3 and TRBJ1-5; 7 nucleotides line up with TRBD1. This CDR3 is built from 16 residues. The ends lost 0 bases at V and 4 bases at J; junction bases unmatched: 6. From germline, CDR1 is ENHRY and CDR2 SYGVKD. Here the CDR3 reads CAISESAQGLNQPQHF. CDR3 nucleotides: TGTGCCATCAGTGAGTCGGCACAGGGGCTAAATCAGCCCCAGCATTTT.

This CDR3 reads CASSLEGQANTGELFF. CDR3 sequence (DNA): TGCGCCAGCAGCTTGGAGGGACAGGCGAACACCGGGGAGCTGTTTTTT. This chain links TRBV5-1 with TRBJ2-2; the match to TRBD1 covers 8 bases. The CDR3 contains 16 residues. Germline V gene lookup returns CDR1 SGHRS and CDR2 YFSETQ. The J segment lost 0 bases and the V segment lost 0 bases, leaving 1 base of the junction unmatched.

The CDR3: CATSRDLPSGGAGTDTQYF. As DNA, the CDR3 is TGTGCCACCAGCAGAGATCTCCCTAGCGGGGGGGCAGGCACAGATACGCAGTATTTT. The rearrangement joins TRBV15 to TRBJ2-3; the match to TRBD2 covers 12 bases. Germline lookup yields CDR1 LNHNV and CDR2 YYDKDF (reference sequence). With V trimmed by 0 bases and J by 1 base, 8 bases remained unmatched. The CDR3 has 19 residues.

The V gene is TRBV15, the J gene TRBJ1-4; no clear D. The germline V gene has CDR1 LNHNV and CDR2 YYDKDF (reference sequence). V was trimmed by 5 bases and J by 0 bases, leaving 7 bases between them. The CDR3 runs 14 residues. CDR3 loop: CATSGPATNEKLFF. The CDR3 DNA reads as TGTGCCACCAGCGGTCCGGCAACTAATGAAAAACTGTTTTTT.

The genes are TRBV30 and TRBJ2-7, with 11 bases identical to TRBD2. The V gene end was trimmed by 3 bases and the J gene end by 0 bases; junction bases not matched to a gene: 4. Germline V gene sequence: CDR1 GTSNPN, CDR2 SVGIG (reference sequence). The CDR3 has 15 amino acids. The CDR3 sequence is CAWSKGLADSYEQYF. The CDR3 nucleotides are TGTGCCTGGAGCAAGGGACTAGCGGACTCCTACGAGCAGTACTTC.